The clone carrying this TCR beta chain was seen more than once but under ten times. This CDR3 contains 15 residues. V trimming: 7 bases; J trimming: 7 bases; junction bases outside the gene matches: 11. Germline CDR1 and CDR2: MDHEN and SYDVKM. Indicated treatment: randomized to nivolumab then ipilimumab (arm A) or the reverse (arm B). None of the patients previously received DNA-damaging chemotherapy. From thawed PBMCs, live CD3+CD8+ cells negative for CD19 and CD56 were sorted. This record comes from a study of sequential checkpoint blockade in melanoma. Across the study: First-line arms were nivolumab then ipilimumab, or the reverse, randomized 1:1. After both sequences, patients received maintenance nivolumab.

This table comes from immunoSEQ multiplex PCR, and its TCRdb copy is limited to in-frame clones, with some not included. The data hold approximately 31,000 clones, with 75% to 90% observed a single time. The chain is built from TRBV28 and TRBJ2-2; 8 bases line up with TRBD2. Source: CD8+ T cells sorted from blood (inferred from file names), taken from a patient given nivolumab and ipilimumab in sequence. The clonotype was recovered from a human donor with melanoma. The chain's CDR3 is CASTRAGGEGGELFF. CDR3 DNA sequence: TGTGCCAGCACACGTGCGGGGGGCGAAGGCGGGGAGCTGTTTTTT. Full variable domain (rest looked up from reference TRBV28 and TRBJ2-2): DVKVTQSSRYLVKRTGEKVFLECVQDMDHENMFWYRQDPGLGLRLIYFSYDVKMKEKGDIPEGYSVSREKKERFSLILESASTNQTSMYLCASTRAGGEGGELFFGEGSRLTVL.